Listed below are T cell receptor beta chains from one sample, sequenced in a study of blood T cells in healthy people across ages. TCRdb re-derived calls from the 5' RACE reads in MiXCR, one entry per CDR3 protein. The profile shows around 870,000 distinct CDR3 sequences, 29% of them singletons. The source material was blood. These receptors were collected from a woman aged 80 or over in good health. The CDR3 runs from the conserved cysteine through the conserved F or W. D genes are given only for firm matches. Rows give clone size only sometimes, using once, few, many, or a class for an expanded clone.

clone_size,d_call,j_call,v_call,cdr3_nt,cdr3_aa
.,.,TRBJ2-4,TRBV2,TGTGCCAGCAGTGAAGAGCCGATTTTAGCCAAAAACATTCAGTACTTC,CASSEEPILAKNIQYF
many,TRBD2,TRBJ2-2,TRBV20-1,TGCAGTGCTAGAGATCCTAGCGGGGGGTCGAACACCGGGGAGCTGTTTTTT,CSARDPSGGSNTGELFF
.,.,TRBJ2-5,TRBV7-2,TGTGCCAGCAGCGCTCAGATGGGGCAAGAGACCCAGTACTTC,CASSAQMGQETQYF
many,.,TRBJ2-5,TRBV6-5,TGTGCCACAGACTCATGGGGGACCCAGTACTTC,CATDSWGTQYF
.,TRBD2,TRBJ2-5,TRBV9,TGTACCAGCAGCCTAGGGCTAGCGGGAGAAGAGACCCAGTACTTC,CTSSLGLAGEETQYF
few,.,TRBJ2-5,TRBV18,TGTGCCACCCACAAGACCAGGACTTCGGAGACCCAGTACTTC,CATHKTRTSETQYF
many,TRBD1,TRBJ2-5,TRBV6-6,TGTGCCAGCAGATACGGGACAGGGCAAGAGACCCAGTACTTC,CASRYGTGQETQYF
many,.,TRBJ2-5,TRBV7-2,TGTGCCAGCAGCTTATCCCCTGTACGAGAGACCCAGTACTTC,CASSLSPVRETQYF
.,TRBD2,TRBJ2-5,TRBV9,TGTGCCAGCAGCGTAGGAGACAGCGGGGGGGCCTACAATGAGCAGTACTTC,CASSVGDSGGAYNEQYF
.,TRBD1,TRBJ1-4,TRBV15,TGTGCCACCAGAACCCGACAGGGGGCTAATGAAAAACTGTTTTTT,CATRTRQGANEKLFF
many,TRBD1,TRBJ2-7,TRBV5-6,TGTGCCAGCAGCTTTAGGGACAGACTCTACGAGCAGTACTTC,CASSFRDRLYEQYF
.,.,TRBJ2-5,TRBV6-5,TGTGCCAGCAGTCTCAGGACAGCCCTCGATGAGCAGTACTTC,CASSLRTALDEQYF
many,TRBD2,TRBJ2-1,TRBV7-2,TGTGCCAGCAGCCCCCGGGGACTAGCGGGGGGGCGTGTCAATGAGCAGTTCTTC,CASSPRGLAGGRVNEQFF
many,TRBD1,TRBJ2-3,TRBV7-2,TGTGCCAGCAGCTCCCGGACAGGTCTCACAGATACGCAGTATTTT,CASSSRTGLTDTQYF
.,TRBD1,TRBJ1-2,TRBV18,TGTGCCAGCTCACCAACAGGGGGCGACTTCGGCTATGGCTACACCTTC,CASSPTGGDFGYGYTF
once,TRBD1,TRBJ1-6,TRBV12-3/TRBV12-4,TGTGCCAGCAGTCCGGGACAGGGAAGTTCACCCCTCCACTTT,CASSPGQGSSPLHF
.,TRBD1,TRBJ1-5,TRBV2,TGTGCCAGCAGTGGCCCGGGGACAGGGGTCCAGCCCCAGCATTTT,CASSGPGTGVQPQHF
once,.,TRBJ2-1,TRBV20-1,TGCAGTGCTAGAGATCGACTAGTAGGGTTCTTC,CSARDRLVGFF
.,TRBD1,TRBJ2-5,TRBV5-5,TGTGCCAGCAGCTTGGGGTGGAGGGGACAGGGGGCGGACGAGCGGTACTTC,CASSLGWRGQGADERYF
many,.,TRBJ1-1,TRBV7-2,TGTGCCAGCCAGAAGGCTAAGAACACTGAAGCTTTCTTT,CASQKAKNTEAFF
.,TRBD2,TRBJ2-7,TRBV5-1,TGCGCCAGCAGCTTGTGGTTATTCCGCAGCGGGAAGCTCGACGAGCAGTACTTC,CASSLWLFRSGKLDEQYF
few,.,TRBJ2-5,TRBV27,TGTGCCAGCTCTAAAAACCGGGGGCCCTGGGAGACCCAGTACTTC,CASSKNRGPWETQYF
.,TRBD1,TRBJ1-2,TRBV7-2,TGTGCCAGCAGCCGCGGACAGGGGCTATTTAACTATGGCTACACCTTC,CASSRGQGLFNYGYTF
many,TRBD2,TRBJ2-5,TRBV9,TGTGCCAGCAGCGTAGCTAGCGGGGCGGAGACCCAGTACTTC,CASSVASGAETQYF
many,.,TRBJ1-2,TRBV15,TGTGCCACCAGCAGCCACGACCCCAGGGAGAACTATGGCTACACCTTC,CATSSHDPRENYGYTF
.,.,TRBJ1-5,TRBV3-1,TGTGCCAGCAGCCAAGGATGGAGCAATCAGCCCCAGCATTTT,CASSQGWSNQPQHF
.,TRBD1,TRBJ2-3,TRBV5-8,TGTGCCAGCAGCTTGGTAGGGGGCGCGAATACGCAGTATTTT,CASSLVGGANTQYF
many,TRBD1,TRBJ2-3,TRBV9,TGTGCCAGCAGCGTAGCTTGGGACCGGGACAGCGAGGGAAACACAGATACGCAGTATTTT,CASSVAWDRDSEGNTDTQYF
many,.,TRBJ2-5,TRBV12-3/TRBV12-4,TGTGCCAGCGGGATCCGGGGGGCCATATCCCTGTACCAAGAGACCCAGTACTTC,CASGIRGAISLYQETQYF
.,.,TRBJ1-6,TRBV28,TGTGCCAGCAGGTACACCTATAATTCACCCCTCCACTTT,CASRYTYNSPLHF
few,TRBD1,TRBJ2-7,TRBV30,TGTGCCTGGAGTACCGGACAGGGGTACGAGCAGTACTTC,CAWSTGQGYEQYF
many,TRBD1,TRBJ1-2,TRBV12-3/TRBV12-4,TGTGCCAGCAGTTTTATGGGGACAGGATCCTATGGCTACACCTTC,CASSFMGTGSYGYTF
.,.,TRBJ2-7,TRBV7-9,TGTGCCAGCAGCCGGGGGACTGGCGACGAGCAGTACTTC,CASSRGTGDEQYF
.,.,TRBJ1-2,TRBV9,TGTGCCAGCAGCGTAGGCCCACCTAACTATGGCTACACCTTC,CASSVGPPNYGYTF
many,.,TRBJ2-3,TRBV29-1,TGCAGCGTTGAAAGGGATACTCGCCCAGATACGCAGTATTTT,CSVERDTRPDTQYF
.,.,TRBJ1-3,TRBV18,TGTGCCAGCTCACCACCGGGACTTAAGTATCTCCCCATATATTTT,CASSPPGLKYLPIYF
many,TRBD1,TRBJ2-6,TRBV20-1,TGCAGTGCTGGGGTGGGGACAGGGTCTGGGGCCAACGTCCTGACTTTC,CSAGVGTGSGANVLTF
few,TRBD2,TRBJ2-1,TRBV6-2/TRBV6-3,TGTGCCAGCAGTTACTCCCCGCTAGCGGGGGGCGCCTACAATGAGCAGTTCTTC,CASSYSPLAGGAYNEQFF
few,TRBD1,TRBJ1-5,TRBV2,TGTGCCAGCGCCGGGACAGGGGAACGGCCCCAGCATTTT,CASAGTGERPQHF
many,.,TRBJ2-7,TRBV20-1,TGCAGTTCTTACCCTGGACGTACGAGCTCCTACGAGCAGTACTTC,CSSYPGRTSSYEQYF
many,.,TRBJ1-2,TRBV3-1,TGTGCCAGCAGCCGAGGACAGTGGGAGAACTATGGCTACACCTTC,CASSRGQWENYGYTF
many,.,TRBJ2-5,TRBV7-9,TGTGCCAGCAGCTTAAACCAAGAGACCCAGTACTTC,CASSLNQETQYF
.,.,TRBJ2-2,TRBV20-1,TGCAGTGCCCGAAAGGGCAGGTCGGGTACCGGGGAGCTGTTTTTT,CSARKGRSGTGELFF
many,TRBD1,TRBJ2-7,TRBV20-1,TGCAGTGCTAGAACTCAGACAGGGTTGGTCTACGAGCAGTACTTC,CSARTQTGLVYEQYF
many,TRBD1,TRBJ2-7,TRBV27,TGTGCCAGCAGTCGGGACAGCTCCTACGAGCAGTACTTC,CASSRDSSYEQYF
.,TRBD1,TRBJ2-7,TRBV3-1,TGTGCCAGCAGCCTACTCGTGGACAGGGCAGCACGTTACGAGCAGTACTTC,CASSLLVDRAARYEQYF
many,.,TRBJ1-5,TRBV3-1,TGTGCCAGCAGCCAGGACTATAGCAATCAGCCCCAGCATTTT,CASSQDYSNQPQHF
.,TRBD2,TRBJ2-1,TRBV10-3,TGTGCCATCAGTGAGGCGCTAGCGGGTCCGATTCGGAATGAGCAGTTCTTC,CAISEALAGPIRNEQFF
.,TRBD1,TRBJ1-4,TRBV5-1,TGCGCCAGCAGCTTGGATATGCCCGGGACAGGGAACGAAAAACTGTTTTTT,CASSLDMPGTGNEKLFF
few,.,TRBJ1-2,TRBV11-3,TGTGCCAGCAGCTCGGGGACATCTTATGGCTACACCTTC,CASSSGTSYGYTF
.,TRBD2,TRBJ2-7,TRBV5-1,TGCGCCAGCAGCTTCGGCCTAGCGGGAGACGAGCAGTACTTC,CASSFGLAGDEQYF
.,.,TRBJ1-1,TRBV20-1,TGCAGTGCTCCCCGATCGAGGGAAGGAACCGAGGCTTTCTTT,CSAPRSREGTEAFF
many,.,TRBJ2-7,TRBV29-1,TGCAGCGTTGACAGGGGTTCAAAAGAGCAGTACTTC,CSVDRGSKEQYF
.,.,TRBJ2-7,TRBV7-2,TGTGCCAGCAGTTATGGACGGGCCAGGGCCTACGAGCAGTACTTC,CASSYGRARAYEQYF